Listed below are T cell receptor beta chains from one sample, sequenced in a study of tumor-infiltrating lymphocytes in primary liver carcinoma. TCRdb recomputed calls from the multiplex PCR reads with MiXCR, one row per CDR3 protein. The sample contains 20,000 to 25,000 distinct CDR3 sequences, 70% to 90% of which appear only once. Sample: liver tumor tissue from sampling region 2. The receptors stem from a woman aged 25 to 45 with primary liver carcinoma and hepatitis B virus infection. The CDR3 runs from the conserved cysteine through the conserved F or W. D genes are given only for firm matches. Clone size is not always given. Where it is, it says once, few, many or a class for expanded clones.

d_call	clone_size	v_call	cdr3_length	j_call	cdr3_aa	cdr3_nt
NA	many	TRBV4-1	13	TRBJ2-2	CASSQGQGGELFF	TGCGCCAGCAGCCAAGGACAAGGCGGGGAGCTGTTTTTT
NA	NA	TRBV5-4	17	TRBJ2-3	CTSTVDGHPPSTDTQYF	TGTACCAGCACCGTAGACGGACACCCTCCATCCACAGATACGCAGTATTTT
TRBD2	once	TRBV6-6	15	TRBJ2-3	CASSYQRGNIETQYF	TGTGCCAGCAGTTACCAGCGGGGGAACATAGAAACGCAGTACTTT
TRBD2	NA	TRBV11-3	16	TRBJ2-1	CAGCFLADISYNEQFF	TGTGCCGGCTGCTTCCTAGCGGATATATCATACAATGAGCAGTTCTTC
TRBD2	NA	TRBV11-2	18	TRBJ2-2	CAKSSPRAGGPNTGVLFF	TGTGCCAAGAGCTCACCCCGAGCGGGAGGCCCGAACACCGGGGTGCTGTTTTTT
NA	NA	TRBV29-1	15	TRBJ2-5	CGVETGRRVRETQYF	TGCGGCGTTGAAACTGGGAGGCGAGTAAGGGAGACCCAGTACTTC
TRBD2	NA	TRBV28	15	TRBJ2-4	CASSSWAGGKNIQYF	TGTGCCAGCAGTTCATGGGCGGGAGGCAAAAACATTCAGTATTTC
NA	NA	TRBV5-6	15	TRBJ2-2	CACSLSPGVTGELFF	TGTGCCTGCAGCTTGTCACCCGGAGTCACCGGGGAGCTGTTCTTT
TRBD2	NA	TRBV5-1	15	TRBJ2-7	CSSSLTSGDTYEQYF	TGCTCCAGTAGCCTTACTAGCGGGGATACCTACGAGCAGTACTTC
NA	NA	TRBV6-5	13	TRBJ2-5	CASSIERGLTQYF	TGTGCTAGCAGTATCGAAAGAGGGCTGACCCAGTACTTC
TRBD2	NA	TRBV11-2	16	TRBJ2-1	CASSTFLAGGYNELFF	TGTGCCAGCAGCACCTTTCTAGCGGGAGGGTACAATGAGCTGTTCTTC
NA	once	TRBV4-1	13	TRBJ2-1	CASNQGLYNEQFF	TGCGCCAGTAACCAAGGACTGTACAACGAGCAGTTCTTC
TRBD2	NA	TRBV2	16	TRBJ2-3	CASSEGLAGITDTQYF	TGTGCCAGCAGTGAGGGACTAGCGGGGATCACAGATACGCAGTATTTT
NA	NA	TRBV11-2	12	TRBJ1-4	CASSHRRGKLFF	TGTGCCAGCAGCCACAGGAGGGGAAAACTGTTTTTT
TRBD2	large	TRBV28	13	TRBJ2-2	CASSLSGSGELFF	TGTGCCAGCAGTTTGAGCGGGAGCGGGGAGCTGTTTTTT
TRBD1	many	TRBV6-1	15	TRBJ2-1	CASSGQDVSYNEQFF	TGTGCTAGCAGTGGACAGGACGTGTCCTACAATGAGCAGTTCTTC
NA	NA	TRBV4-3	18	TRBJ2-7	CASNQAVTGDHISCEQYF	TGCGCCAGCAACCAAGCTGTGACGGGGGATCACATTAGCTGCGAGCAGTACTTC
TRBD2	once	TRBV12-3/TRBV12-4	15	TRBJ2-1	CASRLSGTSGLLQFF	TGTGCCAGCAGGCTGTCCGGGACTAGCGGACTTCTGCAGTTCTTC
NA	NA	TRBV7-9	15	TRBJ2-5	CAISLIGHFQETQYF	TGTGCCATCAGCTTAATCGGGCACTTTCAAGAGACCCAGTACTTC
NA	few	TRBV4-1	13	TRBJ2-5	CASSRAPLETHYF	TGCGCCAGCAGCCGAGCGCCTTTAGAGACCCACTACTTC
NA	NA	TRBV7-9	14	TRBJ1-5	CGSSPRENNQPQHF	TGTGGCAGCAGTCCCAGGGAGAACAATCAGCCCCAACATTTT
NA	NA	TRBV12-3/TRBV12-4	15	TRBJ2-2	CADRGWNTNTGELFF	TGTGCCGACCGGGGGTGGAACACGAACACCGGGGAGCTGTTTTTT
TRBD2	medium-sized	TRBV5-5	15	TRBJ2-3	CASSFTSGIANTQYF	TGTGCCAGCAGCTTTACTAGCGGGATAGCAAATACGCAGTATTTT
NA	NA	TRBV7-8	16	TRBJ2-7	CASGAPRDLALYEQYF	TGTGCCAGCGGCGCCCCCCGGGACCTCGCCCTCTACGAGCAGTACTTC
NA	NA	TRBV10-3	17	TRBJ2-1	CAISETMATSSYNEQFF	TGTGCCATCAGTGAGACCATGGCTACTAGCTCCTACAATGAGCAGTTCTTC
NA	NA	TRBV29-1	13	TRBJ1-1	CSVLSGKTTGAFF	TGCAGCGTTCTCAGCGGGAAAACCACTGGAGCTTTCTTC
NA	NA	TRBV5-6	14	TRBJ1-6	CASILVELGSLLHF	TGTGCCAGCATCTTGGTAGAACTGGGATCACTCCTCCACTTT
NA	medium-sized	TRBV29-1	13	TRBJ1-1	CSVLSGRTTEAFF	TGCAGCGTTCTCAGCGGGAGAACCACTGAAGCTTTCTTT
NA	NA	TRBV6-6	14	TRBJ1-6	CASSYTGMHSPFHF	TGTGCCAGCAGCTACACAGGGATGCATTCACCCTTCCACTTT
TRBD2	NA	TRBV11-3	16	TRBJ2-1	CTSTFLADISYNEQFF	TGTACCAGCACCTTCCTAGCGGATATATCCTACAATGAGCAGTTTTTC
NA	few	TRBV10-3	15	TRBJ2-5	CAMSESVTRQETQYF	TGTGCCATGAGTGAGTCAGTTACCAGACAAGAGACCCAGTACTTC
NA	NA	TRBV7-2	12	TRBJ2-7	CASGRTNYEQYF	TGTGCCAGCGGCCGTACCAACTACGAGCAGTACTTC
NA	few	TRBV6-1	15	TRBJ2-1	CASSDGGRVYNEQFF	TGTGCCAGCAGTGATGGCGGACGGGTCTACAATGAGCAGTTCTTC
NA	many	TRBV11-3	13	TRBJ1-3	CASAQGAGNTIYF	TGTGCCTCAGCCCAGGGAGCTGGAAACACCATATATTTT
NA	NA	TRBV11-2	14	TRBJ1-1	CVCSLLWADTEAFF	TGTGTCTGCAGCTTATTATGGGCCGACACTGAAGCTTTCTTT
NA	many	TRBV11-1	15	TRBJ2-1	CASSGPGSGNNEQFF	TGTGCCAGTAGCGGACCAGGGTCAGGGAACAATGAGCAGTTCTTC
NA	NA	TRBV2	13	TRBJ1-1	CASSDQGNTETFF	TGTGCCAGCAGTGACCAGGGGAACACTGAAACTTTCTTT
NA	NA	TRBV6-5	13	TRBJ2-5	CPSSTYKGLTQYF	TGTCCCAGCAGTACCTACAAGGGGCTGACCCAGTACTTC
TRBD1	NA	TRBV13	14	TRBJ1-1	CASRAGGVNTEAFF	TGTGCCAGCAGGGCAGGGGGTGTAAACACTGAAGCCTTCTTT
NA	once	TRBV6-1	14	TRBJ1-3	CASGGVVSGNTIYF	TGTGCCAGCGGTGGAGTTGTCTCTGGAAACACCATATATTTT
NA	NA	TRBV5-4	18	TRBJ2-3	CTSSNPAARGSRTDTRYF	TGTACCAGCAGTAACCCGGCGGCTAGAGGGAGTCGGACAGATACGCGGTATTTT
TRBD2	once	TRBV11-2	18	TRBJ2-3	CASDFTFGTSGSLDTQYF	TGTGCCAGCGACTTCACCTTTGGGACTAGCGGGAGTTTAGATACGCAGTACTTT